The 3 T cell receptor beta chains reported below all come from one sample, sequenced in a study of T cells in Graves' hyperthyroidism and ophthalmopathy. RNA transcripts served as the template for amplifying TCR beta CDR3 regions. First-round RT-PCR targeting the TCR CDR3 was performed with the HTBI primer set. TCRdb ran MiXCR on the multiplex PCR reads and lists one entry per CDR3 protein. In the table there are more than 350,000 distinct CDR3 sequences, 15% of which are singletons. The sequencing input was blood. These receptors originate from a young woman with Graves' hyperthyroidism.

This chain uses TRBV29-1 with TRBJ2-2; TRBD2 matches at 7 bases. The germline V gene encodes CDR1 SQVTM and CDR2 ANQGSEA. Losses at the gene ends were 6 bases for V and 6 bases for J; bases not matched to a gene: 7. This CDR3 comprises 13 residues. The DNA of the CDR3 is TGCAGCGTGGGGGGGGTGGCGGCCGGGGAGCTGTTTTTT. It encodes CSVGGVAAGELFF.

This clonotype occurred many times. V gene TRBV7-2 combines with J gene TRBJ1-1, with 8 bases lining up with TRBD1. CDR3 length equals 15 residues. Trimming took 1 base from V and 4 from J; bases not matched to a gene: 5. In germline, CDR1 is SGHTA, CDR2 FQGNSA. The CDR3 spells CASSLGQGAVTEAFF. DNA of the CDR3: TGTGCCAGCAGCTTAGGTCAGGGGGCCGTCACTGAAGCTTTCTTT.

V usage is TRBV5-1 and J usage is TRBJ2-7; 8 bases are a match to TRBD1. Germline loops: CDR1 SGHRS, CDR2 YFSETQ. The V and J ends lost 4 bases and 2 bases, in that order; junction bases with no gene match: 8. The CDR3 has 15 residues. CDR3 in amino acids: CASSLYWTGTYEQYF. DNA of the CDR3: TGCGCCAGCAGCCTCTACTGGACAGGGACCTACGAGCAGTACTTC.